Below, 27 T cell receptor beta chains from the same sample are listed, as sequenced in a study of shared clonotypes between healthy human individuals. The repertoire was sequenced with immunoSEQ multiplex PCR; TCRdb's copy has only in-frame clones and lacks some. The sample contains about 92,000 clones, 68% of which appear only once. Sequencing input: memory CD8+ T cells sorted from blood. Noted subset: CD45RO+ cells pooled with CCR7-negative TemRA cells. The receptors were sampled from a man younger than 40 in good health.

This sequence joins TRBV5-1 and TRBJ2-1; D is perhaps TRBD2 (5 bases). This CDR3 region has 14 residues. Germline V gives CDR1 SGHRS, CDR2 YFSETQ. Trimming removed 2 bases from V and 7 bases from J, with 13 bases in between. The CDR3 region is CASSFGELKNEQFF. Here the CDR3 DNA reads TGCGCCAGCAGCTTCGGGGAATTGAAGAATGAGCAGTTCTTC.

The chain uses TRBV7-9 and TRBJ2-5; 8 positions agree with TRBD1. Trimming at V came to 2 bases and at J to 0 bases, leaving 8 bases not matched to a gene. CDR3 size: 17 residues. CDR1 and CDR2 (germline): SEHNR, FQNEAQ (reference sequence). The CDR3 sequence: CASSLITGGRYQETQYF. For the CDR3, the DNA is TGTGCCAGCAGCTTAATTACAGGGGGACGGTACCAAGAGACCCAGTACTTC. The variable domain in full, with the rest retrieved from reference TRBV7-9 and TRBJ2-5, is DTGVSQNPRHKITKRGQNVTFRCDPISEHNRLYWYRQTLGQGPEFLTYFQNEAQLEKSRLLSDRFSAERPKGSFSTLEIQRTEQGDSAMYLCASSLITGGRYQETQYFGPGTRLLVL.

V and J are TRBV19 and TRBJ2-3, with D tentatively TRBD2 (6 bases). V lost 6 bases, J lost 2 bases, and 21 bases lay in between. Looked up from germline, CDR1 is LNHDA and CDR2 is SQIVND (reference sequence). The CDR3 consists of 17 residues. CDR3 loop: CASSPRRSSETTDTQYF. The CDR3 DNA sequence: TGTGCCAGTAGCCCTCGCCGGTCTAGCGAGACCACAGATACGCAGTATTTT.

Concerning this clone itself: A far larger clone differs by one base, so this is likely a read error. The rearrangement links TRBV10-2 to TRBJ2-6; 7 positions match TRBD2. CDR1 and CDR2 from the germline V gene are WSHSY and SAAADI. The CDR3 covers 16 residues. Losses at the gene ends were 2 bases for V and 2 bases for J; bases not matched to a gene: 3. The CDR3 DNA reads TGCGCCAGCAGTGAGGATGGGGGGGCTGGGGCCAACGTCCTGACTTTC. Translated, it gives CASSEDGGAGANVLTF.

This clone was observed many times. This rearrangement joins TRBV19 to TRBJ2-1, with 8 bases identical to TRBD2. The germline V gene encodes CDR1 LNHDA and CDR2 SQIVND (reference sequence). Trimming removed 5 bases from V and 6 bases from J; junction bases left unmatched: 9. The CDR3 sequence is 15 residues long. The CDR3: CASSAGSGSLNEQFF. The CDR3 nucleotides read TGTGCCAGTAGTGCGGGCAGCGGGAGCCTCAATGAGCAGTTCTTC.

V and J are TRBV4-3 and TRBJ2-1; 7 bases line up with TRBD2. This CDR3 contains 15 residues. Germline V lookup: CDR1 LGHNA, CDR2 YSLEER. The V and J ends lost 1 base and 6 bases, in that order; junction bases with no gene match: 6. CDR3 residues: CASSQGAGARNEQFF. For the CDR3, the DNA is TGCGCCAGCAGCCAAGGGGCGGGAGCCCGCAATGAGCAGTTCTTC.

This clone was seen more than once but under ten times. This rearrangement joins TRBV28 to TRBJ1-2; TRBD1 matches 7 bases. V dropped 6 bases and J dropped 12; count of bases not matched to a gene: 13. The CDR3 is made up of 13 amino acids. The V gene's germline CDR1 is MDHEN and CDR2 SYDVKM. Here the CDR3 reads CASSPYADRDHTF. Written as DNA, the CDR3 is TGTGCCAGCAGCCCTTACGCCGACAGGGACCACACCTTC.

The chain has TRBV6-4 and TRBJ2-1; TRBD1 agrees at 8 bases. There are 14 residues in the CDR3. Looked up from germline, CDR1 is MRHNA and CDR2 is SNTAGT. V dropped 5 bases and J dropped 4; count of bases not matched to a gene: 4. The CDR3 DNA reads as TGTGCCAGCAGTCCAGGGGGCAGTTACAATGAGCAGTTCTTC. It encodes CASSPGGSYNEQFF.

About this clone: At the DNA level, this CDR3 is encoded by other sequences in the same sample as well. V is TRBV10-2 and J is TRBJ2-5, with a tentative D call TRBD1 (6 bases). Trimming removed 4 bases from V and 1 base from J, with 13 bases in between. Germline-derived CDR1 and CDR2 are WSHSY and SAAADI. CDR3 length: 15 residues. This CDR3 is CASSGGRLIQETQYF. The CDR3 bases are TGCGCCAGCAGTGGGGGGCGGCTGATCCAAGAGACCCAGTACTTC.

This chain joins TRBV29-1 and TRBJ2-1; 12 bases align to TRBD2. CDR3 length: 15 residues. In germline, CDR1 is SQVTM, CDR2 ANQGSEA. V trimming: 5 bases; J trimming: 4 bases; junction bases outside the gene matches: 6. CDR3 nucleotides: TGCAGCGTTCGCGCTAGCGGGAGGGCTTACAATGAGCAGTTCTTC. Protein: CSVRASGRAYNEQFF.

This clone has only a few counts. The chain employs TRBV5-4 and TRBJ2-3, with 9 bases that match TRBD2. Germline assignment: CDR1 SGHNT and CDR2 YYREEE (reference sequence). The CDR3 extends over 17 amino acids. Losses at the gene ends were 4 bases for V and 0 bases for J; bases not matched to a gene: 9. The CDR3 is CASSPGLAPASTDTQYF. The CDR3 DNA follows: TGTGCCAGCAGCCCGGGACTAGCTCCCGCTAGCACAGATACGCAGTATTTT.

The chain is built from TRBV6-1 and TRBJ2-5, with TRBD2 identical over 11 bases. Trimming at V came to 7 bases and at J to 5 bases, leaving 3 bases not matched to a gene. This CDR3 is built from 13 residues. CDR1 is MNHNS, CDR2 SASEGT, per germline. The CDR3 spells CASTRLAGETQYF. CDR3 nucleotide sequence: TGTGCCAGCACAAGACTAGCGGGGGAGACCCAGTACTTC.

CDR3 DNA: TGTGCCAGCAGCAGAGGACTAGCAGCCGGGGAGCTGTTTTTT. This encodes CASSRGLAAGELFF. V and J are TRBV13 and TRBJ2-2; TRBD2 aligns across 8 bases. The junction had 5 bases not matched to a gene; V was cut back by 5 bases and J by 6 bases. Per germline, CDR1 PRHDT and CDR2 FYEKMQ (reference sequence). The CDR3 totals 14 residues.

The V and J genes are TRBV11-2 and TRBJ2-3; 10 bases line up with TRBD2. Germline values: CDR1 SGHAT, CDR2 FQNNGV. V trimming: 3 bases; J trimming: 5 bases; junction bases outside the gene matches: 2. The CDR3 extends over 14 amino acids. CDR3 region: CASSFTSGIDTQYF. CDR3 nucleotide sequence: TGTGCCAGCAGCTTCACTAGCGGGATAGATACGCAGTATTTT.

This clone was seen only a few times. V is TRBV6-5 and J is TRBJ1-5; possible D gene TRBD1, 5 bases. Trimming stripped 2 bases from V and 2 bases from J, with 13 bases between. Germline values: CDR1 MNHEY, CDR2 SVGAGI. The CDR3 is 16 amino acids. CDR3 residues: CASSYRGVGGNQPQHF. CDR3 bases: TGTGCCAGCAGTTACCGAGGGGTGGGCGGCAATCAGCCCCAGCATTTT.

This chain uses TRBV4-3 with TRBJ1-1; D might be TRBD1 (5 bases). The CDR3 contains 15 residues. The ends were cut back, 3 bases at V and 0 bases at J, with 11 bases in the middle. The germline V gene has CDR1 LGHNA and CDR2 YSLEER. CDR3: CASSQTGHLNTEAFF. The CDR3 coding sequence is TGCGCCAGCAGCCAGACTGGACACCTGAACACTGAAGCTTTCTTT.

In its sample, this clone was seen many times. This rearrangement joins TRBV25-1 to TRBJ1-1, with D tentatively TRBD1 (5 bases). Trimming stripped 4 bases from V and 3 bases from J, with 15 bases between. CDR1 and CDR2 (germline): MGHDK, SYGVNS. The CDR3 is 15 residues long. The CDR3 DNA reads TGTGCCAGCAGTGCGGACAATCGAGGGGACACTGAAGCTTTCTTT. Its protein product is CASSADNRGDTEAFF. The full variable domain, its missing parts supplied by reference TRBV25-1 and TRBJ1-1, is EADIYQTPRYLVIGTGKKITLECSQTMGHDKMYWYQQDPGMELHLIHYSYGVNSTEKGDLSSESTVSRIRTEHFPLTLESARPSHTSQYLCASSADNRGDTEAFFGQGTRLTVV.

A few counts support this clone. This chain links TRBV2 with TRBJ2-2; 8 bases map to TRBD1. Germline trimming cut 6 bases from V and 3 bases from J; bases unmatched to any gene: 3. Germline CDR1 SNHLY, CDR2 FYNNEI. The CDR3 covers 14 residues. CDR3 DNA: TGTGCCAGCAGGACAGGGGCGGACACCGGGGAGCTGTTTTTT. Protein: CASRTGADTGELFF. The full variable domain, completed using reference TRBV2 and TRBJ2-2, is EPEVTQTPSHQVTQMGQEVILRCVPISNHLYFYWYRQILGQKVEFLVSFYNNEISEKSEIFDDQFSVERPDGSNFTLKIRSTKLEDSAMYFCASRTGADTGELFFGEGSRLTVL.

The V and J genes are TRBV5-1 and TRBJ2-1; D might be TRBD1 or TRBD2, each matching 5 bases. The CDR3 runs to 14 residues. CDR1 is SGHRS and CDR2 is YFSETQ in the germline V gene. Trimming pared 3 bases from V and 1 base from J, leaving 8 bases between. CDR3 in amino acids: CASSWDGSYNEQFF. In nucleotides, the CDR3 is TGCGCCAGCAGCTGGGACGGTTCCTACAATGAGCAGTTCTTC.

This clone appeared many times. The chain couples TRBV28 to TRBJ2-1, with a possible D match to TRBD2 (5 bases). The CDR3 runs 15 residues. Per the germline V gene, CDR1 is MDHEN and CDR2 is SYDVKM. V was pared by 11 bases and J by 0 bases, with 17 bases between. The CDR3 nucleotides are TGTGCCTGGCCCCCCCCGGGGTACTCCTACAATGAGCAGTTCTTC. It translates to CAWPPPGYSYNEQFF.

This clone was recorded at least ten times. CDR3 nucleotide sequence: TGTGCCAGCAGTGAAGAGGCCTCTGGGGCCAACGTCCTGACTTTC. It codes for CASSEEASGANVLTF. This chain joins TRBV6-4 and TRBJ2-6; D not certain. This CDR3 is built from 15 residues. In germline, CDR1 is MRHNA, CDR2 SNTAGT. V was shortened by 3 bases and J by 0 bases, with 6 bases between the two germline ends.

The chain employs TRBV7-8 and TRBJ2-7; TRBD1 aligns across 7 bases. The CDR3 loop spans 14 amino acids. Germline-derived CDR1 and CDR2 are SGHVS and FQNEAQ. Germline trimming cut 5 bases from V and 2 bases from J; bases unmatched to any gene: 6. The CDR3 region is CASSRPGQPYEQYF. The CDR3 DNA sequence: TGTGCCAGCAGCAGACCGGGACAGCCCTACGAGCAGTACTTC.

The chain employs TRBV5-1 and TRBJ1-1, with a weak D call TRBD1 (5 bases). Germline-derived CDR1 and CDR2 are SGHRS and YFSETQ. Trimming stripped 0 bases from V and 8 bases from J, with 14 bases between. The CDR3 sequence is 14 residues long. CDR3 sequence (DNA): TGCGCCAGCAGCTTGGCTGGGGACTCACACGAAGCTTTCTTT. Protein sequence: CASSLAGDSHEAFF.

The chain is built from TRBV27 and TRBJ2-3; D not certain. Germline lookup yields CDR1 MNHEY and CDR2 SMNVEV (reference sequence). The CDR3 extends over 13 amino acids. Trimming shortened V by 10 bases and J by 2 bases, and 13 bases separated the two germline ends. This CDR3 reads CATSRKHTDTQYF. In DNA, the CDR3 is TGTGCCACCTCACGCAAGCACACAGATACGCAGTATTTT.

CDR3 nucleotides: TGTGCCAGAACGAACAAAGCAGGGCCCGGGGCAGATACGCAGTATTTT. Translating gives CARTNKAGPGADTQYF. The chain has TRBV19 and TRBJ2-3; D tentatively reads TRBD1 or TRBD2 (5 bases each). The V end lost 9 bases, the J end lost 4 bases, and 23 bases lay between the germline ends. Per the germline V gene, CDR1 is LNHDA and CDR2 is SQIVND (reference sequence). The CDR3 loop spans 16 amino acids.

To note about this clone: In the same sample, other DNA sequences code for this CDR3. The chain employs TRBV5-1 and TRBJ1-1; D gene uncertain. Germline V CDR1 and CDR2: SGHRS, YFSETQ. CDR3 size: 13 residues. The V end was cut by 0 bases, the J end by 1 base, with 4 bases between. As DNA, the CDR3 is TGCGCCAGCAGCTTGGACCCGAACACTGAAGCTTTCTTT. This gives the protein CASSLDPNTEAFF.

The V call is TRBV12-5, the J call TRBJ2-1, with 8 bases identical to TRBD2. Trimming at V came to 0 bases and at J to 6 bases, leaving 7 bases not matched to a gene. Germline CDR1 is LGHNT and CDR2 is FRNRAP. This CDR3 is 16 amino acids long. The CDR3 region has the DNA TGTGCTAGTGGTTTGGTAAATAGCGGGATTCTCAATGAGCAGTTCTTC. It yields the protein CASGLVNSGILNEQFF.